These 9 T cell receptor beta chains came from one sample sequenced in a study of cytomegalovirus exposure and HLA in healthy donors. Primers: 60 Vbeta forward and 13 Jbeta reverse. Clones were sequenced by immunoSEQ multiplex PCR, and TCRdb holds only the in-frame ones, with some missing. The sample holds around 170,000 clones; around 86% are singletons and the top ten take roughly 6.3%. The sequenced material came from PBMCs. The receptors here all came from a man aged 35 to 55 in good health and CMV-seropositive.

The chain recombines TRBV4-1 with TRBJ1-2, with a tentative D call TRBD1 (5 bases). This CDR3 is built from 15 residues. The germline V and J ends were trimmed by 2 bases and 7 bases, with 17 bases remaining between them. CDR1 is MGHRA and CDR2 is YSYEKL in the germline V gene. CDR3 in DNA: TGCGCCAGCAGCCAACTTACAGGTCTAGTAGGTGGCTACACCTTC. Its translation is CASSQLTGLVGGYTF.

The CDR3 region is CASSQGGAGPSYNEQFF. In DNA, the CDR3 is TGCGCCAGCAGCCAAGGGGGTGCGGGACCTTCCTACAATGAGCAGTTCTTC. The chain joins TRBV4-1 to TRBJ2-1; D perhaps matches TRBD2 (6 bases). The ends were cut back, 1 base at V and 1 base at J, with 14 bases in the middle. The CDR3 spans 17 residues. The germline CDR1 and CDR2 sequences are MGHRA and YSYEKL.

This clone was counted a few times. The J gene is TRBJ1-3, the V gene TRBV30; a possible D gene is TRBD1 (5 bases). V dropped 1 base and J dropped 2 bases, with 12 bases sitting between them. Germline V lookup: CDR1 GTSNPN, CDR2 SVGIG (reference sequence). The CDR3 totals 15 residues. This CDR3 is CAWSAPGTAGNTIYF. In nucleotides, the CDR3 is TGTGCCTGGAGTGCCCCCGGGACTGCTGGAAACACCATATATTTT.

This sequence joins TRBV4-3 and TRBJ1-3; TRBD1 matches at 12 bases. Trimming removed 3 bases from V and 2 bases from J; junction bases left unmatched: 8. This CDR3 has 18 residues. Germline assignment: CDR1 LGHNA and CDR2 YSLEER. CDR3 in DNA: TGCGCCAGCAGCCATACCCTCCGGGACAGGGGGCCTGGAAACACCATATATTTT. Its translation: CASSHTLRDRGPGNTIYF.

This CDR3 reads CASSSWDRVTGELFF. CDR3 nucleotides: TGTGCCAGCAGCTCCTGGGACAGGGTAACCGGGGAGCTGTTTTTT. The chain couples TRBV7-2 to TRBJ2-2, with 9 bases identical to TRBD1. The CDR3 runs 15 residues. Germline V gives CDR1 SGHTA, CDR2 FQGNSA. Trimming cost V 4 bases and J 5 bases; bases outside gene matches: 5.

This clone came up once. The CDR3 loop is CASSERLADTQYF. The CDR3, as DNA: TGTGCCAGTAGTGAACGACTAGCAGATACGCAGTATTTT. The gene calls are TRBV19 and TRBJ2-3, with D perhaps matching TRBD2 (6 bases). The CDR3 is made up of 13 amino acids. Trimming removed 5 bases at V and 4 bases at J, with 10 bases between. Germline CDR1 reads LNHDA; CDR2 reads SQIVND (reference sequence).

This clone was counted between two and nine times. The V gene is TRBV7-2, the J gene TRBJ2-1, with TRBD1 as a possible D gene (6 bases). The germline V and J ends were trimmed by 0 bases and 4 bases, with 13 bases remaining between them. Germline CDR1 and CDR2: SGHTA and FQGNSA. There are 16 residues in the CDR3. The CDR3 bases are TGTGCCAGCAGCTTAGCTCTCGACAGGACATACAATGAGCAGTTCTTC. This codes for CASSLALDRTYNEQFF.

J is TRBJ1-6 and V is TRBV19; 9 bases are shared with TRBD1. The germline V gene has CDR1 LNHDA and CDR2 SQIVND (reference sequence). V lost 8 bases to trimming and J lost 11 bases; unmatched junction nucleotides: 10. There are 14 residues in the CDR3. The DNA of the CDR3 is TGTGCCAGTGCCGGGGACAGGGAATTTGCACCCCTCCACTTT. Translated, it gives CASAGDREFAPLHF.

The chain employs TRBV2 and TRBJ2-7; TRBD1 matches at 7 bases. V lost 5 bases and J lost 0; bases outside the gene matches: 4. Germline V gene lookup returns CDR1 SNHLY and CDR2 FYNNEI. The CDR3 has 14 residues. Written as DNA, the CDR3 is TGTGCCAGCAGTTTCAGGGGGACCTCCTACGAGCAGTACTTC. This sequence encodes CASSFRGTSYEQYF.